This T cell receptor beta chain was identified in a study of CD8+ T cells in alopecia areata. Following RNA extraction, reverse transcription yielded cDNA that acted as the sequencing template. Clones were read by immunoSEQ multiplex PCR, and TCRdb kept only the in-frame ones, dropping some. The sample yields fewer than 150,000 clones, less than 80% seen once. This TCR derives from a human donor in good health. The specimen sequenced was CD4+ T cells sorted from blood.

The CDR3 bases are TGCAGCGTTGAAGTTGGAGGGGCTTTAGCAGATACGCAGTATTTT. This encodes CSVEVGGALADTQYF. The chain combines TRBV29-1 with TRBJ2-3; D is perhaps TRBD2 (6 bases). V was clipped by 1 base and J by 4 bases, with 15 bases between them. The CDR3 runs to 15 residues. The germline CDR1 and CDR2 sequences are SQVTM and ANQGSEA.